This T cell receptor (beta chain) was sequenced in a study of T cell responses to AZD1222 COVID-19 vaccine. Overall study findings and caveats: Only six or seven AZD1222 recipients tested seropositive at baseline. The study reported that nearly half of spike-specific TCRs target unmutated variant regions. Among vaccine-associated CD4 TCRs, coverage spanned spike, with dominance at 160-218 and 743-854.

The CDR3 is 15 residues long. Germline V lookup: CDR1 MNHEY, CDR2 SVGAGI. Trimming at V came to 0 bases and at J to 3 bases, leaving 2 bases not matched to a gene. With regard to this clone: The antigen is unknown.

Profiling relied on immunoSEQ multiplex PCR, and the TCRdb table lists in-frame clones only, not all of them. The table has roughly 150,000 clones, roughly 90% seen once. The V and J genes are TRBV6-5 and TRBJ1-3; TRBD1 aligns across 7 bases. This receptor was taken from an adult who received the AZD1222 COVID-19 vaccine. The input for sequencing was peripheral blood, taken 28 days after the second AZD1222 dose. The CDR3 DNA reads TGTGCCAGCAGTTACTCCAGGACAGGTGGAAACACCATATATTTT. It is translated as CASSYSRTGGNTIYF.